This passage covers 7 T cell receptor beta chains from one sample sequenced in a study of T cell clones after liver transplantation. Clones were sequenced by immunoSEQ multiplex PCR, and TCRdb holds only the in-frame ones, with some missing. The sample has about 51,000 clones; roughly nine tenths are singletons. Source: CD8+ T cells from blood, taken 12 months after liver transplant. The receptor source for this set is a human patient who received a liver transplant. Some T cells may have originated in the graft donor.

The sample holds a few counts of this clone. The rearrangement joins TRBV19 to TRBJ1-2; TRBD1 aligns across 8 bases. J gave up 3 bases and V 3 bases, and 6 bases lay outside the gene matches. CDR1 and CDR2 from the germline V gene are LNHDA and SQIVND (reference sequence). There are 15 residues in the CDR3. The CDR3 sequence is CASSIAAGGDYGYTF. CDR3 DNA sequence: TGTGCCAGTAGTATCGCGGCAGGGGGCGACTATGGCTACACCTTC.

V is TRBV28 and J is TRBJ2-3; weak D call: TRBD2 (5 bases). This CDR3 has 16 amino acids. Per germline, CDR1 MDHEN and CDR2 SYDVKM. Trimming left V 7 bases short and J 2 bases short, with 19 bases between. The CDR3 loop reads CASITGERHPTDTQYF. The DNA for the CDR3 is TGTGCCAGCATTACTGGGGAGCGTCACCCCACAGATACGCAGTATTTT.

The chain combines TRBV9 with TRBJ2-2; no clear D. Trimming cost V 0 bases and J 0 bases, with 12 bases left between them. The CDR3 has 17 residues. Germline CDR1 SGDLS, CDR2 YYNGEE. In DNA form, the CDR3 reads TGTGCCAGCAGCGTAGCTCTCGCGTCCGCGAACACCGGGGAGCTGTTTTTT. This translates into CASSVALASANTGELFF.

The rearrangement joins TRBV28 to TRBJ2-3, with 7 nucleotides matching TRBD1. Trimming at V came to 4 bases and at J to 5 bases, leaving 15 bases not matched to a gene. This CDR3 is built from 17 residues. Germline V gene lookup returns CDR1 MDHEN and CDR2 SYDVKM. This CDR3 is CASSYPGTAQLGDTQYF. In DNA, the CDR3 is TGTGCCAGCAGTTATCCTGGGACAGCCCAATTGGGAGATACGCAGTATTTT.

The V gene is TRBV7-2, the J gene TRBJ2-7, with TRBD2 as a possible D gene (6 bases). This CDR3 spans 16 amino acids. Germline V gene data show CDR1 as SGHTA and CDR2 as FQGNSA. V lost 5 bases and J 5 bases, leaving 22 bases between the germline ends. The CDR3 protein is CASSPPFGAGENEQYF. The CDR3 DNA reads as TGTGCCAGCAGCCCCCCTTTCGGAGCGGGCGAAAACGAGCAGTACTTC.

A note on this clone: Sequence at one end of the junction differs from germline and may be a read error. The chain employs TRBV28 and TRBJ2-5, with a weak D call TRBD2 (5 bases). The CDR3 runs 13 residues. Germline CDR1 and CDR2: MDHEN and SYDVKM. DNA for the CDR3: TGTGCCAGCAGTCCTAATCCCGACTACCAGAGCCACTTC. It encodes CASSPNPDYQSHF.

This chain uses TRBV7-9 with TRBJ1-4; 10 nucleotides align to TRBD1. The CDR3 runs 14 residues. Germline-derived CDR1 and CDR2 are SEHNR and FQNEAQ (reference sequence). V was clipped by 3 bases and J by 6 bases; unmatched bases: 1. The CDR3 loop is CASSFGTGDEKLFF. CDR3 bases: TGTGCCAGCAGCTTCGGGACAGGGGATGAAAAACTGTTTTTT.